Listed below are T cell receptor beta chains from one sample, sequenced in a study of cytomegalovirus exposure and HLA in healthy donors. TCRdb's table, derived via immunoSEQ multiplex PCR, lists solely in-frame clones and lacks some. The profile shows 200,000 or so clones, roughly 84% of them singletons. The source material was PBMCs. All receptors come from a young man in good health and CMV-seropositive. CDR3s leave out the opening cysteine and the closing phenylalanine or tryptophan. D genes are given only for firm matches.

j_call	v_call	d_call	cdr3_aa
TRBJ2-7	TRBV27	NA	ASSPWVGQGSSSSYEQY
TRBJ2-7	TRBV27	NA	ASSPRQGGYEQY
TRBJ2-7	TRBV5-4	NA	ASSVQGTEQY
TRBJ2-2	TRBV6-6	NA	ATAGGPNTGELF
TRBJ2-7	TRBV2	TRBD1	ASRRWGQGAYEQY
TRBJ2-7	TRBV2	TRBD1	ASRRTGGYEQY
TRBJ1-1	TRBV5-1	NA	ASSQRADTEAF
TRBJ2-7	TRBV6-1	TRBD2	ASSEKRASGGSYEQY
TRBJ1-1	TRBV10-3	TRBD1	AIRTGPNTEAF
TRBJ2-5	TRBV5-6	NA	ASSLAGRAQETQY
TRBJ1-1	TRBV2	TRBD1	ASSLASGQGKAF
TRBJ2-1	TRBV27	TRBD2	ASSSPGGREQF
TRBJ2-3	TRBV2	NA	ASSDGRSTDTQY
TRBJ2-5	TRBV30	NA	ARRDGGRETQY
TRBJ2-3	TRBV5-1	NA	ASHNVGQVTDTQY
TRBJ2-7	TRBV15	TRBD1	ATSRDLLTGTGGPEQY
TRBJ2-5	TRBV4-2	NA	ASSQSQQGGETQY
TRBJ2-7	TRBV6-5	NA	ASSLTRGGAYEQY
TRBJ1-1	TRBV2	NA	ASSDRRGTAEAF
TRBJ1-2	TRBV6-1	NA	ASSEKWATVGYT
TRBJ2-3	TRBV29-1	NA	SVDRELADTQY
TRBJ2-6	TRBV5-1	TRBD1	ASSYPPGQGAGGANVLT
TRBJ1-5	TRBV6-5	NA	ASSDPGGGNQPQH
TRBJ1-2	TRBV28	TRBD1	ASSPRTGGFYGYT
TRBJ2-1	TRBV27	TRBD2	ASSFFGLAGVRTGQF
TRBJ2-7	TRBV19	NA	ASSTAYEQY
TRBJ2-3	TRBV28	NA	ASSTGSLRQY
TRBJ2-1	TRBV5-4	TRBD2	ASNSPGGVSRNEQF
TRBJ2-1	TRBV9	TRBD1	ASSVRAGVTGSYNEQF
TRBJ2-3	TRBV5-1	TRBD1	ASSLRQGRTDTQY
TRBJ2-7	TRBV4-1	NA	ASSQDQGSYEQY
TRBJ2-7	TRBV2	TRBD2	ASRKTGTSGSSEQY
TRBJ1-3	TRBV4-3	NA	ASSQDANHSGNTIY
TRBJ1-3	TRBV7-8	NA	ASSPDQAGLFSGNTIY
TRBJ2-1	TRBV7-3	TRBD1	ASRPDRGYNEQF
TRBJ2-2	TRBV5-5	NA	ASSLVGANTGELF